What follows are 28 T cell receptor beta chains derived from one specimen sequenced in a study of blood T cell repertoires in COVID-19. TCRdb's copy holds only in-frame clones and misses some; the assay was immunoSEQ multiplex PCR. Among over 200,000 clones listed, approximately 85% were seen once. Specimen: PBMCs or T cells enriched from blood (not recorded which). The receptors derive from a woman between 50 and 59 years old who had recovered from COVID-19.

The rearrangement uses TRBV19 and TRBJ1-2; D unresolved. Trimming removed 2 bases at V and 8 bases at J, with 12 bases between. This CDR3 spans 13 amino acids. Germline V CDR1 and CDR2: LNHDA, SQIVND (reference sequence). This CDR3 reads CASSITDRGGYTF. CDR3 in DNA: TGTGCCAGTAGTATAACCGATAGAGGGGGCTACACCTTC.

This chain joins TRBV4-1 and TRBJ1-1; 8 bases are a match to TRBD1. After removal of 2 bases from V and 2 bases from J, the junction contained 7 bases not matched to a gene. CDR1 is MGHRA and CDR2 is YSYEKL in the germline V gene. The CDR3 covers 16 residues. DNA for the CDR3: TGCGCCAGCAGCCAATGGCCCGACAGGGGAAACACTGAAGCTTTCTTT. This translates into CASSQWPDRGNTEAFF.

The CDR3 reads CASRSLGGYEQYF. In nucleotides, the CDR3 is TGTGCCAGCAGGTCGTTGGGGGGCTACGAGCAGTACTTC. V and J are TRBV2 and TRBJ2-7; tentative D call: TRBD2 (6 bases). Germline CDR1 is SNHLY and CDR2 is FYNNEI. V gave up 6 bases and J gave up 3 bases, with 12 bases separating them. The CDR3 runs to 13 residues. The full variable domain, its missing parts supplied by reference TRBV2 and TRBJ2-7, is EPEVTQTPSHQVTQMGQEVILRCVPISNHLYFYWYRQILGQKVEFLVSFYNNEISEKSEIFDDQFSVERPDGSNFTLKIRSTKLEDSAMYFCASRSLGGYEQYFGPGTRLTVT.

The chain has TRBV30 and TRBJ1-3; tentatively, D is TRBD1 (5 bases). The V gene's germline CDR1 is GTSNPN and CDR2 SVGIG (reference sequence). The CDR3 totals 15 residues. The V end was cut by 4 bases, the J end by 0 bases, with 13 bases between. The CDR3 loop reads CAWMWGDDSGNTIYF. The CDR3 bases are TGTGCCTGGATGTGGGGCGACGACTCTGGAAACACCATATATTTT.

V gene TRBV5-8 combines with J gene TRBJ2-3; weak D call: TRBD2 (6 bases). The V gene lost 2 bases and the J gene lost 3 bases, with 13 bases spanning the gap. The CDR3 totals 15 residues. CDR1 is SGHTS, CDR2 YDEGEE, per germline. CDR3 in DNA: TGTGCCAGCAGCTTTCGGGGGAGAAGGACAGATACGCAGTATTTT. Residues: CASSFRGRRTDTQYF.

The V and J genes are TRBV18 and TRBJ2-7; 7 nucleotides agree with TRBD1. Germline lookup yields CDR1 KGHSH and CDR2 LQKENI. Unmatched junction bases numbered 6, after V lost 2 bases and J lost 5 bases. This CDR3 spans 14 amino acids. The CDR3, as DNA: TGTGCCAGCTCACCAACCAGGGGGTACGACGAGCAGTACTTC. Its protein product is CASSPTRGYDEQYF. The whole variable domain, filled in from reference TRBV18 and TRBJ2-7, reads NAGVMQNPRHLVRRRGQEARLRCSPMKGHSHVYWYRQLPEEGLKFMVYLQKENIIDESGMPKERFSAEFPKEGPSILRIQQVVRGDSAAYFCASSPTRGYDEQYFGPGTRLTVT.

CDR3 residues: CASSSDREAFF. The CDR3, as DNA: TGCGCCAGCAGTTCGGACAGGGAAGCTTTCTTT. The chain carries TRBV5-1 and TRBJ1-1, with TRBD1 matching 7 bases. The CDR3 extends over 11 amino acids. CDR1 SGHRS and CDR2 YFSETQ come from the germline V gene. Germline trimming cut 5 bases from V and 8 bases from J; bases unmatched to any gene: 3.

This clone was observed a single time. The V and J genes are TRBV28 and TRBJ2-7; 13 nucleotides align to TRBD2. The V segment lost 0 bases and the J segment 1 base; nucleotides outside the gene matches: 9. CDR3 length: 19 amino acids. CDR1 is MDHEN and CDR2 is SYDVKM in the germline V gene. The CDR3 DNA reads as TGTGCCAGCAGTTTATGGGGGGGGACTAGCGGGACCACTTCCTACGAGCAGTACTTC. As protein: CASSLWGGTSGTTSYEQYF.

This clone was seen only a few times. V is TRBV28 and J is TRBJ2-3, with 11 bases identical to TRBD1. Germline V CDR1 and CDR2: MDHEN, SYDVKM. The CDR3 has 16 amino acids. Losses at the gene ends were 6 bases for V and 3 bases for J; bases not matched to a gene: 8. The CDR3 region has the DNA TGTGCCAGCAGAGACCGGGACAGGGGGTGGACAGATACGCAGTATTTT. This translates into CASRDRDRGWTDTQYF. The full variable domain, rest sourced from reference TRBV28 and TRBJ2-3, is DVKVTQSSRYLVKRTGEKVFLECVQDMDHENMFWYRQDPGLGLRLIYFSYDVKMKEKGDIPEGYSVSREKKERFSLILESASTNQTSMYLCASRDRDRGWTDTQYFGPGTRLTVL.

This clone has only a few counts. V is TRBV2 and J is TRBJ1-2; TRBD1 aligns across 7 bases. This CDR3 comprises 12 residues. Trimming took 6 bases from V and 4 from J; bases not matched to a gene: 2. Per germline, CDR1 SNHLY and CDR2 FYNNEI. CDR3 protein: CASRGDSYGYTF. The CDR3 coding sequence is TGTGCCAGCAGAGGGGACAGCTATGGCTACACCTTC.

Concerning this clone itself: At one of its ends the junction is not consistent with the germline gene, which may arise from a read error. This chain uses TRBV6-4 with TRBJ2-1; D gene uncertain. The length of the CDR3 is 14 residues. CDR1 and CDR2 (germline): MRHNA, SNTAGT. The CDR3 bases are TGTGCCAGCAGCCTGGGCGTTGGGTACAGTGAGCAGTTCTTC. Its translation is CASSLGVGYSEQFF.

As DNA, the CDR3 is TGTGCCAGCTCACCACCTCCACTCGGTGTTCCGGGACAGGGTTACGAGCAGTACTTC. Its protein is CASSPPPLGVPGQGYEQYF. This sequence joins TRBV18 and TRBJ2-7, with 9 bases that match TRBD1. The germline V gene encodes CDR1 KGHSH and CDR2 LQKENI. Trimming at V came to 0 bases and at J to 4 bases, leaving 16 bases not matched to a gene. This CDR3 has 19 amino acids.

The V call is TRBV10-2, the J call TRBJ2-3, with 13 bases fitting TRBD2. The length of the CDR3 is 14 residues. The germline V gene has CDR1 WSHSY and CDR2 SAAADI. J lost 4 bases, V lost 10 bases, and 5 bases had no gene match. The CDR3 DNA reads as TGCGCCACCCTACTAGCGGGAGGGTCAGATACGCAGTATTTT. Its protein is CATLLAGGSDTQYF.

This chain connects TRBV6-1 to TRBJ1-2, with D perhaps matching TRBD1 (6 bases). CDR3 length equals 14 residues. V was cut by 1 base and J by 7 bases, with 13 bases left in between. The germline gives CDR1 MNHNS, CDR2 SASEGT. CDR3: CASSEGRPTGGYTF. CDR3 coding DNA: TGTGCCAGCAGTGAAGGCCGACCGACAGGTGGCTACACCTTC.

V is TRBV11-3 and J is TRBJ2-7; TRBD1 matches at 12 bases. The V gene's germline CDR1 is SGHNT and CDR2 YENEEA. V trimming: 6 bases; J trimming: 4 bases; junction bases outside the gene matches: 7. The CDR3 sequence is 15 residues long. Here the CDR3 reads CASSYGTGGSYEQYF. Written as DNA, the CDR3 is TGTGCCAGCAGTTATGGGACAGGGGGCTCTTACGAGCAGTACTTC.

This clone showed up just a few times. The V and J genes are TRBV9 and TRBJ1-3, with D uncertain. From germline, CDR1 is SGDLS and CDR2 YYNGEE. With 2 bases removed from V and 0 bases from J, the gap between germline ends came to 9 bases. This CDR3 region has 15 residues. In nucleotides, the CDR3 is TGTGCCAGCAGCGTGAGCTCCAACTCTGGAAACACCATATATTTT. This codes for CASSVSSNSGNTIYF. Supplemented by reference TRBV9 and TRBJ1-3, the full variable domain reads DSGVTQTPKHLITATGQRVTLRCSPRSGDLSVYWYQQSLDQGLQFLIQYYNGEERAKGNILERFSAQQFPDLHSELNLSSLELGDSALYFCASSVSSNSGNTIYFGEGSWLTVV.

This clone has just one count. The genes are TRBV28 and TRBJ1-2; D remains unclear. The length of the CDR3 is 13 residues. The germline V and J ends were trimmed by 6 bases and 0 bases, with 8 bases remaining between them. Germline V gene data show CDR1 as MDHEN and CDR2 as SYDVKM. CDR3: CASRAETNYGYTF. CDR3 nucleotide sequence: TGTGCCAGCAGGGCGGAGACTAACTATGGCTACACCTTC.

This chain links TRBV19 with TRBJ2-3; 7 bases are a match to TRBD1. The germline CDR1 and CDR2 sequences are LNHDA and SQIVND (reference sequence). Germline trimming cut 6 bases from V and 1 base from J; bases unmatched to any gene: 4. The CDR3 sequence is 14 residues long. The DNA of the CDR3 is TGTGCCAGTAGCGTGGGACAGCGCACAGATACGCAGTATTTT. Translated, it gives CASSVGQRTDTQYF.

The CDR3, as DNA: TGTGCCAGTAGTTTCGGGACAGGGAACTATGGCTACACCTTC. Translating it yields CASSFGTGNYGYTF. This chain uses TRBV19 with TRBJ1-2, with 9 nucleotides matching TRBD1. The germline gives CDR1 LNHDA, CDR2 SQIVND (reference sequence). Unmatched junction bases numbered 3, after V lost 5 bases and J lost 2 bases. This CDR3 has 14 amino acids.

The chain joins TRBV5-1 to TRBJ2-7; D possibly corresponds to TRBD2 (6 bases). Trimming took off 4 bases at V and 6 bases at J, with 20 bases between the two ends. The CDR3 loop spans 15 amino acids. Germline V CDR1 and CDR2: SGHRS, YFSETQ. CDR3 DNA sequence: TGCGCCAGCAGCCCTTCCGGGACTCGAGGGGTCGAGCAGTACTTC. Translated: CASSPSGTRGVEQYF.

J is TRBJ2-7 and V is TRBV28; maybe TRBD2 (5 bases). Trimming removed 8 bases at V and 2 bases at J, with 16 bases between. In germline, CDR1 is MDHEN, CDR2 SYDVKM. The CDR3 contains 14 residues. The CDR3 bases are TGTGCCAGCCATACCCATGAGGGAGCCTACGAGCAGTACTTC. Encoded protein: CASHTHEGAYEQYF.

This chain uses TRBV28 with TRBJ2-4, with a weak D call TRBD1 (6 bases). V lost 4 bases and J 9 bases, leaving 19 bases between the germline ends. Germline V lookup: CDR1 MDHEN, CDR2 SYDVKM. The CDR3 runs to 15 residues. This CDR3 reads CASSSLTGTNPIQYF. The CDR3 DNA reads TGTGCCAGCAGTTCCCTGACCGGGACAAACCCCATTCAGTACTTC.

This rearrangement joins TRBV7-9 to TRBJ1-4; D call uncertain. The CDR3 loop spans 15 amino acids. V was shortened by 4 bases and J by 1 base, with 10 bases between the two germline ends. The germline gives CDR1 SEHNR, CDR2 FQNEAQ (reference sequence). The CDR3 protein is CASSSYRETNEKLFF. DNA for the CDR3: TGTGCCAGCAGCTCGTACAGAGAAACTAATGAAAAACTGTTTTTT.

The rearrangement joins TRBV9 to TRBJ1-5; D gene unclear. V was clipped by 0 bases and J by 1 base, with 8 bases between them. Germline CDR1 and CDR2: SGDLS and YYNGEE. The CDR3 runs to 15 residues. As DNA, the CDR3 is TGTGCCAGCAGCGTAGGGGAGGGAAGCAATCAGCCCCAGCATTTT. This encodes CASSVGEGSNQPQHF.

The chain carries TRBV2 and TRBJ1-2; no clear D gene. Germline V CDR1 and CDR2: SNHLY, FYNNEI. The CDR3 length is 14 residues. Trimming left V 7 bases short and J 2 bases short, with 14 bases between. The CDR3 coding sequence is TGTGCCAGCACCCCCGCCTTGCAGAACTATGGCTACACCTTC. It yields the protein CASTPALQNYGYTF. The complete variable domain, with remaining parts taken from reference TRBV2 and TRBJ1-2, reads EPEVTQTPSHQVTQMGQEVILRCVPISNHLYFYWYRQILGQKVEFLVSFYNNEISEKSEIFDDQFSVERPDGSNFTLKIRSTKLEDSAMYFCASTPALQNYGYTFGSGTRLTVV.

V gene TRBV18 combines with J gene TRBJ2-5, with TRBD1 matching 10 bases. The CDR3 spans 15 residues. CDR1 is KGHSH, CDR2 LQKENI, per germline. Trimming removed 3 bases from V and 2 bases from J; junction bases left unmatched: 3. CDR3 amino acids: CASSPPGQGQETQYF. In DNA, the CDR3 is TGTGCCAGCTCACCTCCGGGACAGGGGCAAGAGACCCAGTACTTC. Supplemented by reference TRBV18 and TRBJ2-5, the full variable domain reads NAGVMQNPRHLVRRRGQEARLRCSPMKGHSHVYWYRQLPEEGLKFMVYLQKENIIDESGMPKERFSAEFPKEGPSILRIQQVVRGDSAAYFCASSPPGQGQETQYFGPGTRLLVL.

The gene calls are TRBV28 and TRBJ1-1; D call uncertain. Trimming shortened V by 2 bases and J by 8 bases, and 12 bases separated the two germline ends. The CDR3 runs to 13 residues. In germline, CDR1 is MDHEN, CDR2 SYDVKM. Here the CDR3 reads CASSLTAEREAFF. The CDR3 DNA is TGTGCCAGCAGTTTAACGGCGGAGAGGGAAGCTTTCTTT.

The chain links TRBV5-1 to TRBJ1-2; D remains ambiguous. This CDR3 is built from 13 residues. Germline loops: CDR1 SGHRS, CDR2 YFSETQ. V was pared by 0 bases and J by 5 bases, with 8 bases between. The CDR3, as DNA: TGCGCCAGCAGCTTGGCCGAGGGTTATGGCTACACCTTC. Translating it yields CASSLAEGYGYTF.